A single sample gave rise to the 14 T cell receptor beta chains below, sequenced in a study of blood T cell repertoires in COVID-19. Clones were read by immunoSEQ multiplex PCR, and TCRdb kept only the in-frame ones, dropping some. This repertoire shows 150,000 to 200,000 clones, 80% to 90% found once; its top ten account for roughly 9.8%. The specimen sequenced was peripheral blood. The receptors shown here come from a human donor with active or convalescent COVID-19. The donor label of this sample is uncertain.

This chain connects TRBV11-2 to TRBJ2-5, with 7 bases identical to TRBD2. With V trimmed by 3 bases and J by 2 bases, 6 bases remained unmatched. This CDR3 has 15 residues. Germline V gives CDR1 SGHAT, CDR2 FQNNGV. In DNA form, the CDR3 reads TGTGCCAGCAGCTTTTTAGCGGGCCTACAAGAGACCCAGTACTTC. This encodes CASSFLAGLQETQYF.

This clone was counted many times. V gene TRBV7-9 combines with J gene TRBJ2-7; 10 bases match TRBD1. The length of the CDR3 is 14 residues. CDR1 and CDR2 (germline): SEHNR, FQNEAQ (reference sequence). Trimming cost V 2 bases and J 7 bases; bases outside gene matches: 5. The DNA of the CDR3 is TGTGCCAGCAGCTTACCGGGACAGGGGAGGGAGCAGTACTTC. It yields the protein CASSLPGQGREQYF.

The V gene is TRBV2, the J gene TRBJ1-1; 7 bases map to TRBD1. In germline, CDR1 is SNHLY, CDR2 FYNNEI. The CDR3 extends over 15 amino acids. With 8 bases clipped from V and 0 bases from J, the junction kept 9 bases outside the gene matches. As DNA, the CDR3 is TGTGCCAGCTCGAGGGGGCCAAACTTGAACACTGAAGCTTTCTTT. Its protein product is CASSRGPNLNTEAFF.

The gene calls are TRBV11-3 and TRBJ2-7; a possible D gene is TRBD1 (6 bases). V was trimmed by 2 bases and J by 6 bases, leaving 8 bases between them. Per the germline V gene, CDR1 is SGHNT and CDR2 is YENEEA. This CDR3 contains 12 residues. The DNA for the CDR3 is TGTGCCAGCAGCTTACAGGGGCCCGAGCAGTACTTC. This translates into CASSLQGPEQYF.

The rearrangement joins TRBV27 to TRBJ2-7, with 7 positions matching TRBD2. The junction had 8 bases not matched to a gene; V was cut back by 6 bases and J by 0 bases. The CDR3 has 15 amino acids. CDR1 and CDR2 (germline): MNHEY, SMNVEV (reference sequence). CDR3: CASSPATSSSYEQYF. CDR3 in DNA: TGTGCCAGCAGCCCGGCGACTAGCAGCTCCTACGAGCAGTACTTC.

V and J are TRBV7-3 and TRBJ1-2; tentative D call: TRBD1 (6 bases). Trimming left V 1 base short and J 0 bases short, with 9 bases between. From germline, CDR1 is SGHTA and CDR2 FQGTGA. This CDR3 comprises 15 residues. The CDR3 DNA is TGTGCCAGCAGCTTAATGGGGGCCACTAACTATGGCTACACCTTC. It encodes CASSLMGATNYGYTF.

V gene TRBV5-4 combines with J gene TRBJ1-1; weak D call: TRBD1 (6 bases). Trimming cost V 4 bases and J 0 bases, with 10 bases left between them. This CDR3 is 14 amino acids long. Germline V gene data show CDR1 as SGHNT and CDR2 as YYREEE (reference sequence). CDR3 in amino acids: CASSPGTMNTEAFF. Here the CDR3 DNA reads TGTGCCAGCAGCCCCGGGACAATGAACACTGAAGCTTTCTTT.

The chain carries TRBV3-1 (or the pseudogene TRBV3-2) and TRBJ2-7, with 8 nucleotides matching TRBD1. Germline assignment: CDR1 LGHDT and CDR2 YNNKEL (reference sequence). The CDR3 runs to 14 residues. Germline trimming cut 4 bases from V and 0 bases from J; bases unmatched to any gene: 2. CDR3 region: CASSPGQDSYEQYF. CDR3 nucleotide sequence: TGTGCCAGCAGCCCGGGACAGGACTCCTACGAGCAGTACTTC.

J is TRBJ2-3 and V is TRBV5-1; no reliable D call. Trimming pared 0 bases from V and 14 bases from J, leaving 25 bases between. The CDR3 totals 16 residues. Germline lookup yields CDR1 SGHRS and CDR2 YFSETQ. The CDR3 spells CASSLENSEIAQMRYF. DNA of the CDR3: TGCGCCAGCAGCTTGGAAAACTCCGAAATCGCACAGATGAGGTATTTT.

This clone was seen only a few times. The chain carries TRBV2 and TRBJ1-3; D remains ambiguous. The germline V gene has CDR1 SNHLY and CDR2 FYNNEI. CDR3 length equals 16 residues. V lost 2 bases, J lost 0 bases, and 11 bases lay in between. The CDR3 DNA sequence: TGTGCCAGCAGTGAAAGGAGCCCGCACTCTGGAAACACCATATATTTT. Translation gives CASSERSPHSGNTIYF.

The rearrangement joins TRBV7-6 to TRBJ2-3; 8 positions agree with TRBD2. The CDR3 contains 16 residues. J was trimmed by 4 bases and V by 6 bases; bases with no gene match: 12. Germline V gene sequence: CDR1 SGHVS, CDR2 FNYEAQ. The CDR3 region has the DNA TGTGCCAGCAGTCTGCCCGGGGGGGCCCAGGCAGATACGCAGTATTTT. Translation gives CASSLPGGAQADTQYF.

The rearrangement uses TRBV7-6 and TRBJ2-2; possible D gene TRBD2, 7 bases. Germline assignment: CDR1 SGHVS and CDR2 FNYEAQ. Trimming stripped 5 bases from V and 2 bases from J, with 15 bases between. The CDR3 covers 16 residues. CDR3 sequence (DNA): TGTGCCAGCAGCCCCCTGACGGGGGGCAACACCGGGGAGCTGTTTTTT. It yields the protein CASSPLTGGNTGELFF.

The chain combines TRBV4-2 with TRBJ1-2; perhaps TRBD1 as D (5 bases). Deletions cut 0 bases from V and 8 bases from J, with 22 bases between. Looked up from germline, CDR1 is LGHNA and CDR2 is YNFKEQ. The length of the CDR3 is 17 residues. CDR3 amino acids: CASSQDFAGKWSGGYTF. The DNA of the CDR3 is TGTGCCAGCAGCCAAGATTTCGCAGGGAAGTGGTCTGGGGGCTACACCTTC.

The chain recombines TRBV18 with TRBJ1-1, with 10 positions matching TRBD1. Germline V gene data show CDR1 as KGHSH and CDR2 as LQKENI. V gave up 3 bases and J gave up 7 bases; unmatched junction bases: 5. The length of the CDR3 is 14 residues. CDR3 DNA sequence: TGTGCCAGCTCACCGAGACAGGGGGCAGGTGAAGCTTTCTTT. It yields the protein CASSPRQGAGEAFF.